This T cell receptor beta chain was obtained from a study of T cells in Graves' hyperthyroidism and ophthalmopathy. Using RNA transcripts as the source, TCR beta CDR3 regions were amplified. HTBI primers drove first-round RT-PCR of the TCR CDR3. TCRdb fed the multiplex PCR reads into MiXCR, producing one record per CDR3 protein. In the table there are about 37,000 distinct CDR3 sequences, around half of which are singletons. Diagnostic decisions used clinical symptoms, serum thyroxine and TRAb, thyroid ultrasound and orbital computed tomography. The ends were cut back, 0 bases at V and 7 bases at J, with 16 bases in the middle. The CDR3 has 15 residues. Per the germline V gene, CDR1 is DFQATT and CDR2 is SNEGSKA (reference sequence). The sample holds many counts of this clonotype.

The source material was blood. This TCR was sampled from a man aged 35 to 55 with Graves' ophthalmopathy. This chain connects TRBV20-1 to TRBJ2-1; the D gene is possibly TRBD1 (6 bases). CDR3 bases: TGCAGTGCTAGAGATCTGCAGGGGACGGGGAATGAGCAGTTCTTC. Protein sequence: CSARDLQGTGNEQFF.